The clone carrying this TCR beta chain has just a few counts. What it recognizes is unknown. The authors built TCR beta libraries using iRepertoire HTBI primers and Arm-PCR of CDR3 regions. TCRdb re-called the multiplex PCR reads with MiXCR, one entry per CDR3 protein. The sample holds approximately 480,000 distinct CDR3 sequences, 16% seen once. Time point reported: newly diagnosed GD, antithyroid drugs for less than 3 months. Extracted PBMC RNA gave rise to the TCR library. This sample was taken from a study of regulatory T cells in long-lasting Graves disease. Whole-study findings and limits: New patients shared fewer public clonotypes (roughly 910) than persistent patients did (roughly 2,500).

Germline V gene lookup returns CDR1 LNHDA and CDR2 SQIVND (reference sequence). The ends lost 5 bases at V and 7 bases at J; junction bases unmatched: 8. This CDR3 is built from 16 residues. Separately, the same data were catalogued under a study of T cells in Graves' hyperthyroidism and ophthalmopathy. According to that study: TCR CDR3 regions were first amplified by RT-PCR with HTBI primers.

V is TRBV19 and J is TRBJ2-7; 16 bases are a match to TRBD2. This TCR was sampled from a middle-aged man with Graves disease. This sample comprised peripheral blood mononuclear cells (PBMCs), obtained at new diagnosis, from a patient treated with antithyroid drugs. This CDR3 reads CASSLSGTSGRDEQYF. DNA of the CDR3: TGTGCCAGTAGTCTCTCCGGGACTAGCGGGAGGGATGAGCAGTACTTC. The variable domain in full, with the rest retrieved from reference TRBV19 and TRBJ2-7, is DGGITQSPKYLFRKEGQNVTLSCEQNLNHDAMYWYRQDPGQGLRLIYYSQIVNDFQKGDIAEGYSVSREKKESFPLTVTSAQKNPTAFYLCASSLSGTSGRDEQYFGPGTRLTVT.